The 21 T cell receptor beta chains reported below all come from one sample, sequenced in a study of blood T cell repertoires in COVID-19. Generated by immunoSEQ multiplex PCR, the TCRdb table keeps only in-frame clones and is missing some. The repertoire has about 150,000 clones, about 87% of them found once; the top ten carry 8.6%. The material sequenced was peripheral blood. The source is a woman between 50 and 59 years old with active or convalescent COVID-19.

This rearrangement joins TRBV7-3 to TRBJ2-1, with TRBD1 matching 7 bases. Trimming at V came to 3 bases and at J to 5 bases, leaving 13 bases not matched to a gene. The CDR3 sequence is 17 residues long. Per the germline V gene, CDR1 is SGHTA and CDR2 is FQGTGA. CDR3 sequence: CASSFIGGQKINNEQFF. The CDR3 DNA reads TGTGCCAGCAGCTTCATTGGGGGACAGAAAATTAACAATGAGCAGTTCTTC.

This rearrangement joins TRBV3-1 (or the pseudogene TRBV3-2) to TRBJ1-1; maybe TRBD1 (5 bases). Trimming took 6 bases from V and 4 from J, leaving 15 bases between them. The CDR3 is made up of 14 amino acids. Germline V CDR1 and CDR2: LGHDT, YNNKEL (reference sequence). The CDR3 spells CASSQNGGGTEAFF. The CDR3 nucleotides are TGTGCCAGCAGTCAAAACGGGGGGGGCACTGAAGCTTTCTTT.

The chain uses TRBV27 and TRBJ1-2; 9 bases map to TRBD1. The germline V gene has CDR1 MNHEY and CDR2 SMNVEV (reference sequence). Trimming at V came to 5 bases and at J to 7 bases, leaving 8 bases not matched to a gene. This CDR3 region has 14 residues. The CDR3 here is CASSPYGTGRGYTF. As DNA, the CDR3 is TGTGCCAGCAGTCCCTACGGGACAGGGCGTGGCTACACCTTC.

The chain couples TRBV20-1 to TRBJ2-7; perhaps TRBD2 as D (5 bases). Trimming removed 3 bases at V and 3 bases at J, with 6 bases between. The CDR3 has 11 residues. Per germline, CDR1 DFQATT and CDR2 SNEGSKA (reference sequence). This chain's CDR3 is CSASGNYEQYF. The CDR3 nucleotides read TGCAGTGCTAGCGGGAACTACGAGCAGTACTTC.

The rearrangement links TRBV14 to TRBJ1-1, with TRBD1 matching 8 bases. The CDR3 spans 14 residues. The ends lost 4 bases at V and 1 base at J; junction bases unmatched: 2. Per germline, CDR1 SGHDN and CDR2 FVKESK. CDR3 nucleotide sequence: TGTGCCAGCAGCCCCGGGACAGGGAACACTGAAGCTTTCTTT. Its translation is CASSPGTGNTEAFF.

The chain has TRBV9 and TRBJ2-5, with 7 nucleotides matching TRBD1. The CDR3 loop spans 14 amino acids. Germline CDR1 and CDR2: SGDLS and YYNGEE. Losses at the gene ends were 3 bases for V and 2 bases for J; bases not matched to a gene: 4. Here the CDR3 reads CASSEGTVQETQYF. DNA for the CDR3: TGTGCCAGCAGCGAAGGGACAGTTCAAGAGACCCAGTACTTC.

The chain links TRBV4-3 to TRBJ1-6; possibly TRBD1 for D (5 bases). With 0 bases removed from V and 9 bases from J, the gap between germline ends came to 6 bases. There are 13 residues in the CDR3. CDR1 and CDR2 (germline): LGHNA, YSLEER. The CDR3 DNA follows: TGCGCCAGCAGCCAAGATAGGGGTTCACCCCTCCACTTT. Its translation is CASSQDRGSPLHF.

CDR3 in amino acids: CASSRSDRRQETQYF. The CDR3 coding sequence is TGTGCCAGCAGTCGTTCGGACAGGAGACAAGAGACCCAGTACTTC. This rearrangement joins TRBV7-9 to TRBJ2-5, with 7 bases identical to TRBD1. After removal of 6 bases from V and 2 bases from J, the junction contained 9 bases not matched to a gene. This CDR3 has 15 residues. Germline V gene data show CDR1 as SEHNR and CDR2 as FQNEAQ (reference sequence).

The sample holds a few counts of this clone. The chain links TRBV24-1 to TRBJ2-1, with TRBD2 identical over 10 bases. Germline CDR1 reads KGHDR; CDR2 reads SFDVKD. The CDR3 contains 13 residues. V shed 8 bases and J 8 bases; nucleotides not matched to a gene: 5. The CDR3 is CATKAGGWDEQFF. Written as DNA, the CDR3 is TGTGCCACCAAAGCGGGAGGGTGGGATGAGCAGTTCTTC.

This clone was observed a single time. The V gene is TRBV10-2, the J gene TRBJ2-1, with TRBD1 identical over 8 bases. Germline assignment: CDR1 WSHSY and CDR2 SAAADI. Germline trimming cut 5 bases from V and 7 bases from J; bases unmatched to any gene: 4. This CDR3 has 13 amino acids. This CDR3 is CASSLQGANEQFF. DNA of the CDR3: TGCGCCAGCAGTTTGCAGGGGGCGAATGAGCAGTTCTTC.

This rearrangement joins TRBV6-5 to TRBJ1-6, with 7 bases fitting TRBD1. The junction had 3 bases not matched to a gene; V was cut back by 8 bases and J by 5 bases. The germline gives CDR1 MNHEY, CDR2 SVGAGI. There are 13 residues in the CDR3. CDR3: CASGGQNNSPLHF. In DNA, the CDR3 is TGTGCCAGCGGGGGACAGAATAATTCACCCCTCCACTTT.

This chain uses TRBV3-1 (or the pseudogene TRBV3-2) with TRBJ2-7; D is uncertain. Germline CDR1 and CDR2: LGHDT and YNNKEL (reference sequence). The CDR3 consists of 14 residues. V lost 0 bases, J lost 6 bases, and 12 bases lay in between. The CDR3 sequence: CASSQDPGFSEQYF. CDR3 in DNA: TGTGCCAGCAGCCAAGATCCCGGGTTCTCCGAGCAGTACTTC.

The chain couples TRBV3-1 (or the pseudogene TRBV3-2) to TRBJ1-1; 7 bases align to TRBD1. The trim removed 3 bases at V and 11 bases at J, leaving 6 bases unmatched. CDR1 is LGHDT, CDR2 YNNKEL, per germline (reference sequence). This CDR3 has 12 amino acids. CDR3 bases: TGTGCCAGCAGCCAGAGGGGGCGGGTTGCTTTCTTT. Translating gives CASSQRGRVAFF.

This rearrangement joins TRBV19 to TRBJ1-5; no firm D call. Germline V gene data show CDR1 as LNHDA and CDR2 as SQIVND (reference sequence). V was clipped by 4 bases and J by 5 bases, with 15 bases between them. This CDR3 region has 15 residues. The CDR3, as DNA: TGTGCCAGTAGTAGTCCCTACTCGTCCGATCAGCCCCAGCATTTT. Translating it yields CASSSPYSSDQPQHF.

This clone appeared a few times. This chain links TRBV19 with TRBJ1-2, with 7 bases matching TRBD1. Losses at the gene ends were 3 bases for V and 0 bases for J; bases not matched to a gene: 1. This CDR3 spans 14 amino acids. Germline CDR1 and CDR2: LNHDA and SQIVND (reference sequence). In DNA form, the CDR3 reads TGTGCCAGTAGTATGACAGGGACTAACTATGGCTACACCTTC. Translated: CASSMTGTNYGYTF.

The chain joins TRBV7-3 to TRBJ2-2, with D possibly being TRBD1 (5 bases). The CDR3 has 15 residues. Germline assignment: CDR1 SGHTA and CDR2 FQGTGA. V dropped 3 bases and J dropped 0 bases, with 8 bases sitting between them. CDR3 sequence reads: CASSFGASNTGELFF. CDR3 nucleotide sequence: TGTGCCAGCAGCTTTGGGGCCTCGAACACCGGGGAGCTGTTTTTT. The variable domain in full, completed from reference TRBV7-3 and TRBJ2-2, reads GAGVSQTPSNKVTEKGKYVELRCDPISGHTALYWYRQSLGQGPEFLIYFQGTGAADDSGLPNDRFFAVRPEGSVSTLKIQRTERGDSAVYLCASSFGASNTGELFFGEGSRLTVL.

This clone was seen only once. V gene TRBV10-3 combines with J gene TRBJ1-1, with 7 bases lining up with TRBD1. Losses at the gene ends were 5 bases for V and 1 base for J; bases not matched to a gene: 7. Germline V gives CDR1 ENHRY, CDR2 SYGVKD. The CDR3 sequence is 15 residues long. The CDR3 DNA follows: TGTGCCATCAGTTCGACAGGGACGGGGAACACTGAAGCTTTCTTT. It is translated as CAISSTGTGNTEAFF.

V and J are TRBV4-1 and TRBJ2-5; tentatively, D is TRBD1 (6 bases). This CDR3 has 16 amino acids. V was trimmed by 1 base and J by 5 bases, leaving 17 bases between them. CDR1 is MGHRA, CDR2 YSYEKL, per germline. CDR3 sequence reads: CASSQGGQGFWETQYF. In DNA form, the CDR3 reads TGCGCCAGCAGCCAAGGGGGGCAGGGATTTTGGGAGACCCAGTACTTC.

This clone was counted only a few times. The V call is TRBV11-3, the J call TRBJ2-7; 8 bases are shared with TRBD1. This CDR3 is built from 13 residues. CDR1 and CDR2 (germline): SGHNT, YENEEA. Trimming took 4 bases from V and 3 from J; bases not matched to a gene: 2. The CDR3 nucleotides read TGTGCCAGCAGCTCCGGACAGGGCTACGAGCAGTACTTC. Translating gives CASSSGQGYEQYF.

The V and J genes are TRBV20-1 and TRBJ2-5, with 7 positions matching TRBD2. Germline CDR1 is DFQATT and CDR2 is SNEGSKA (reference sequence). The CDR3 runs to 14 residues. V shed 3 bases and J 5 bases; nucleotides not matched to a gene: 9. For the CDR3, the DNA is TGCAGTGCTAGTTTGGGGGGGAATATGGAGACCCAGTACTTC. It translates to CSASLGGNMETQYF.

The gene calls are TRBV27 and TRBJ1-5; D gene unclear. V lost 3 bases and J lost 5, with 5 bases in between. The germline V gene encodes CDR1 MNHEY and CDR2 SMNVEV (reference sequence). There are 12 residues in the CDR3. CDR3 region: CASSFLDQPQHF. Written as DNA, the CDR3 is TGTGCCAGCAGTTTCCTCGATCAGCCCCAGCATTTT.